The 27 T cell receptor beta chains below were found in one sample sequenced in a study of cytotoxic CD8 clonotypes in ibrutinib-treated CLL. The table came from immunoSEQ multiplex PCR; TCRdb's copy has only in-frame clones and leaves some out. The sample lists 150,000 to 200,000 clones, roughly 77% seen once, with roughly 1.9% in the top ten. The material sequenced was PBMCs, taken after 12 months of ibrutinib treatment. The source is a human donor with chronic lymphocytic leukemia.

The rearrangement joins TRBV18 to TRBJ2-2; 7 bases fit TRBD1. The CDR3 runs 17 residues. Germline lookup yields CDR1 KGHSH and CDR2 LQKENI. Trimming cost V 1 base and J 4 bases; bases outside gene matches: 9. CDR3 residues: CASSPQGAISRTGELFF. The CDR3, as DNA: TGTGCCAGCTCACCACAGGGGGCAATAAGTCGCACCGGGGAGCTGTTTTTT.

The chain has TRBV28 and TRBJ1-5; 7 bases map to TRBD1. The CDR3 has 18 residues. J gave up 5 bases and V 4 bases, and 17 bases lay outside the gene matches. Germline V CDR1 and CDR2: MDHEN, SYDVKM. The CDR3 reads CASSSLWTGQKRDQPQHF. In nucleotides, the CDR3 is TGTGCCAGCAGTTCCCTCTGGACAGGTCAGAAAAGGGATCAGCCCCAGCATTTT.

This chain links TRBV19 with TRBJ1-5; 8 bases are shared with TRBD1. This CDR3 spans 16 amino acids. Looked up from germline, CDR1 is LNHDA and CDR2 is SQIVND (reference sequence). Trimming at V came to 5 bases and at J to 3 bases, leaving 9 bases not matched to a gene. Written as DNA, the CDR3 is TGTGCCAGTAGTTCCCCGGGGGACAGGCTCAATCAGCCCCAGCATTTT. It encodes CASSSPGDRLNQPQHF. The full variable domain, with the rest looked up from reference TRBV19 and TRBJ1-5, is DGGITQSPKYLFRKEGQNVTLSCEQNLNHDAMYWYRQDPGQGLRLIYYSQIVNDFQKGDIAEGYSVSREKKESFPLTVTSAQKNPTAFYLCASSSPGDRLNQPQHFGDGTRLSIL.

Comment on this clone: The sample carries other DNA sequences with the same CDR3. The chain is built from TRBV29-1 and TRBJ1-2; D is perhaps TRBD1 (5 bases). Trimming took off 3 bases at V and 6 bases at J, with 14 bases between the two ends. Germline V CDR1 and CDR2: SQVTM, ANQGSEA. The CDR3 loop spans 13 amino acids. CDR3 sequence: CSVEGPSRDGYTF. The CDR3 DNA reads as TGCAGCGTTGAGGGACCCTCTAGGGATGGCTACACCTTC.

CDR3 coding DNA: TGTGCCAGCAGCTTTGACAGGAATCAGCCCCAGCATTTT. Protein product: CASSFDRNQPQHF. The rearrangement links TRBV11-2 to TRBJ1-5; possibly TRBD1 for D (6 bases). CDR1 SGHAT and CDR2 FQNNGV come from the germline V gene. CDR3 length: 13 amino acids. V dropped 3 bases and J dropped 4 bases, with 7 bases sitting between them.

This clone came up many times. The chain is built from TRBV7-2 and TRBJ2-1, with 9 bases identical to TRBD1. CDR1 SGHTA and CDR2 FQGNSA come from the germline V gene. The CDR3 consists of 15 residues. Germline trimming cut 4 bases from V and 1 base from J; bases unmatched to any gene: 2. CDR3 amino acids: CASSWGQGSYNEQFF. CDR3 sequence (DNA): TGTGCCAGCAGCTGGGGACAGGGTTCCTACAATGAGCAGTTCTTC. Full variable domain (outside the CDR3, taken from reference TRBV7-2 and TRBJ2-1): GAGVSQSPSNKVTEKGKDVELRCDPISGHTALYWYRQSLGQGLEFLIYFQGNSAPDKSGLPSDRFSAERTGGSVSTLTIQRTQQEDSAVYLCASSWGQGSYNEQFFGPGTRLTVL.

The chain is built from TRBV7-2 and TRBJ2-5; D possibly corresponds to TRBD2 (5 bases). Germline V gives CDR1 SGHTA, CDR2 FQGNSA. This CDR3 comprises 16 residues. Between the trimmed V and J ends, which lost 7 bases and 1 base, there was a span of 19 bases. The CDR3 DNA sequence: TGTGCCAGCACCCCCCCGGGAAGGACTCCCCAAGAGACCCAGTACTTC. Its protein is CASTPPGRTPQETQYF.

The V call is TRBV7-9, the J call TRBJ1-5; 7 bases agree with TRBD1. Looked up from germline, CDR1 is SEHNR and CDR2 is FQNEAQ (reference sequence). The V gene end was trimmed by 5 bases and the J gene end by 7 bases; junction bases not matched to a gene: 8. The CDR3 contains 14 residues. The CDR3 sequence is CASSPIQGNQPQHF. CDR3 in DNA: TGTGCCAGCAGCCCGATACAGGGGAACCAGCCCCAGCATTTT.

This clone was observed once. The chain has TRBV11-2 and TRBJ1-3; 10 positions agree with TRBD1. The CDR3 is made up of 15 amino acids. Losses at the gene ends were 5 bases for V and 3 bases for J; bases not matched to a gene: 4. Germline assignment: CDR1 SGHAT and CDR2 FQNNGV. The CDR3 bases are TGTGCCAGCAGCGCCCGGGACAGGGGTGGAAACACCATATATTTT. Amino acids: CASSARDRGGNTIYF.

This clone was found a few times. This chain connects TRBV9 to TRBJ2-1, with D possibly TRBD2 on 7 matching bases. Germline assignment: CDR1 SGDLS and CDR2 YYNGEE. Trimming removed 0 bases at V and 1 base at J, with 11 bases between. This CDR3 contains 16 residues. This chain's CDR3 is CASSVGRGHSYNEQFF. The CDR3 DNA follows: TGTGCCAGCAGCGTAGGGCGGGGGCATTCCTACAATGAGCAGTTCTTC.

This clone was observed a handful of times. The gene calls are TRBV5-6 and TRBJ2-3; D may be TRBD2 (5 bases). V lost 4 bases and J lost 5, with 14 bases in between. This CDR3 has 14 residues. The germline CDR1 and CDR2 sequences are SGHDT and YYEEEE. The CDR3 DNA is TGTGCCAGCAGCGGGCGGGCGAACTTAGATACGCAGTATTTT. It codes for CASSGRANLDTQYF.

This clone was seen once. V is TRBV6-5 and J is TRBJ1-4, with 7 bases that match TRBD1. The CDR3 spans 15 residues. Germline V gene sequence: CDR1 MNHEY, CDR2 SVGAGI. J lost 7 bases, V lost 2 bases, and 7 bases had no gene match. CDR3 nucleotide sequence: TGTGCCAGCAGTTACGGCAGGGGGAGGCGTGAAAAACTGTTTTTT. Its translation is CASSYGRGRREKLFF.

This CDR3 is CASSIPGQGFGDTQYF. Written as DNA, the CDR3 is TGTGCCAGCTCAATACCGGGACAGGGTTTTGGAGATACGCAGTATTTT. The gene calls are TRBV11-3 and TRBJ2-3, with 9 bases that match TRBD1. The CDR3 runs 16 residues. V gave up 8 bases and J gave up 5 bases; unmatched junction bases: 14. Germline-derived CDR1 and CDR2 are SGHNT and YENEEA. The variable domain in full, completed from reference TRBV11-3 and TRBJ2-3, reads EAGVVQSPRYKIIEKKQPVAFWCNPISGHNTLYWYLQNLGQGPELLIRYENEEAVDDSQLPKDRFSAERLKGVDSTLKIQPAELGDSAVYLCASSIPGQGFGDTQYFGPGTRLTVL.

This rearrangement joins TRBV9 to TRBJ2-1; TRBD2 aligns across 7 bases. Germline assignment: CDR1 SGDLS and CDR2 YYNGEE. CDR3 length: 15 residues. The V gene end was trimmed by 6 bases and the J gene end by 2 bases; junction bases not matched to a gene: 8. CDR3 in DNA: TGTGCCAGCACCCTTACTAGCGAAGCCTACAATGAGCAGTTCTTC. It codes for CASTLTSEAYNEQFF.

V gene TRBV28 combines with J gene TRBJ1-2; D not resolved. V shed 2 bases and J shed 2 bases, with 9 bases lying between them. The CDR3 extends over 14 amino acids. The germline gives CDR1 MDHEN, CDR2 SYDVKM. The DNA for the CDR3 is TGTGCCAGCAGTTTAGTGGGATTGAACTATGGCTACACCTTC. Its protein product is CASSLVGLNYGYTF.

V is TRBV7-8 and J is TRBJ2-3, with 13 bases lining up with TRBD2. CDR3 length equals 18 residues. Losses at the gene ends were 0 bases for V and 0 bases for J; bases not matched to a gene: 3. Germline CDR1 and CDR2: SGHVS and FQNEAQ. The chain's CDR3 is CASSLAGTSGASTDTQYF. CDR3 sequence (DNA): TGTGCCAGCAGCTTAGCAGGGACTAGCGGGGCTAGCACAGATACGCAGTATTTT.

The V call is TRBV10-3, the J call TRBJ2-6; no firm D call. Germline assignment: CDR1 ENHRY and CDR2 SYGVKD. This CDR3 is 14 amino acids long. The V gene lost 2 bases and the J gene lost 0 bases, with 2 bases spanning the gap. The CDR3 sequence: CAISEGSGANVLTF. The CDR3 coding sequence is TGTGCCATCAGTGAGGGCTCTGGGGCCAACGTCCTGACTTTC.

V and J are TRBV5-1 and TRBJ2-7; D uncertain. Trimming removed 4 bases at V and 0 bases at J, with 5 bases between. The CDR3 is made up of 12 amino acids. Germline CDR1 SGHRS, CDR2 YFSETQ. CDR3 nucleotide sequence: TGCGCCAGCAGCCCGAGCTCCTACGAGCAGTACTTC. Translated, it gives CASSPSSYEQYF. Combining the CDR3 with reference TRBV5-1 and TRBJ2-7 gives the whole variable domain KAGVTQTPRYLIKTRGQQVTLSCSPISGHRSVSWYQQTPGQGLQFLFEYFSETQRNKGNFPGRFSGRQFSNSRSEMNVSTLELGDSALYLCASSPSSYEQYFGPGTRLTVT.

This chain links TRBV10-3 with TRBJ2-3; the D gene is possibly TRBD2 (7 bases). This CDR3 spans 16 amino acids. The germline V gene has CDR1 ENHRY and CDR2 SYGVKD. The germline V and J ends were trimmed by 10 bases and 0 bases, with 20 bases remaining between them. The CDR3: CATYAGAYPSTDTQYF. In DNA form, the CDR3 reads TGTGCCACCTACGCGGGGGCCTACCCTAGCACAGATACGCAGTATTTT.

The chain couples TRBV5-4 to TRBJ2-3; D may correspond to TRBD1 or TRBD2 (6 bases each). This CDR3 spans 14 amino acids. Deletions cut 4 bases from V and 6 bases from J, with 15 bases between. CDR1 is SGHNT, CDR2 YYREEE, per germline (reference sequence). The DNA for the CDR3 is TGTGCCAGCAGCCTGGGGGCAGGGAGGGATACGCAGTATTTT. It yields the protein CASSLGAGRDTQYF.

The chain's CDR3 is CASSLEHSTGELFF. Here the CDR3 DNA reads TGTGCCAGCAGCTTAGAGCACTCCACCGGGGAGCTGTTTTTT. The rearrangement joins TRBV7-3 to TRBJ2-2; D is unclear. The length of the CDR3 is 14 residues. V was shortened by 2 bases and J by 4 bases, with 8 bases between the two germline ends. Germline values: CDR1 SGHTA, CDR2 FQGTGA.

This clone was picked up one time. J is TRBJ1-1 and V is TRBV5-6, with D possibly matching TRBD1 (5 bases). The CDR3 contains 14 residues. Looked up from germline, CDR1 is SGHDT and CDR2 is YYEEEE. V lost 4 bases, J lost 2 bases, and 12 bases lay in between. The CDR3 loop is CASSRRRVNTEAFF. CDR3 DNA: TGTGCCAGCAGCCGCCGCAGGGTTAACACTGAAGCTTTCTTT.

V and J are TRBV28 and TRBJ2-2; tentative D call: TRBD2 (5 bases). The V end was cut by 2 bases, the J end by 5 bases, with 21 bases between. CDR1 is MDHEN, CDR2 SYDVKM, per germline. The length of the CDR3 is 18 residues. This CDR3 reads CASSLGYGLGVWTGELFF. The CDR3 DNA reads TGTGCCAGCAGTTTAGGGTATGGGCTGGGAGTCTGGACCGGGGAGCTGTTTTTT.

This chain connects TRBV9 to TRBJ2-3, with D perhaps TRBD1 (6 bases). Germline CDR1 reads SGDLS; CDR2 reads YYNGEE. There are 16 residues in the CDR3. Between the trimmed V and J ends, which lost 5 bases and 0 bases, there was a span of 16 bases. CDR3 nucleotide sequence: TGTGCCAGCAGTCGTAGTGGGGGCCTTAGCACAGATACGCAGTATTTT. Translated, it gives CASSRSGGLSTDTQYF.

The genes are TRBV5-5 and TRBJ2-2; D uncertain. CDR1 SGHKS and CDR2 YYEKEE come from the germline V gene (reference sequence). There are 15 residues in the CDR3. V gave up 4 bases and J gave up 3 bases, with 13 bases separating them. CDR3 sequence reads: CASSLARRDTGELFF. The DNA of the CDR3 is TGTGCCAGCAGCCTTGCCCGACGGGACACCGGGGAGCTGTTTTTT.

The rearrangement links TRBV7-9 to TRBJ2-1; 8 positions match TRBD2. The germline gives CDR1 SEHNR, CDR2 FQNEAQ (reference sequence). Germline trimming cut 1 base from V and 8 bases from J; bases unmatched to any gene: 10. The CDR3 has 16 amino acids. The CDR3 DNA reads TGTGCCAGCAGCTTAGACGGCGGGGGGCTCTGGCATGAGCAGTTCTTC. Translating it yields CASSLDGGGLWHEQFF.

The chain's CDR3 is CASSRDQNYGYTF. Written as DNA, the CDR3 is TGTGCCAGCAGCCGTGATCAGAACTATGGCTACACCTTC. This chain joins TRBV7-2 and TRBJ1-2; D not resolved. The CDR3 is made up of 13 amino acids. The V and J ends lost 5 bases and 2 bases respectively, with 9 bases between them. Per germline, CDR1 SGHTA and CDR2 FQGNSA.